These T cell receptor beta chains were read from a single sample in a study of blood T cell repertoires in COVID-19. Data came from immunoSEQ multiplex PCR; TCRdb stores just in-frame clones and leaves some out. Seen here are more than 250,000 clones, around 85% observed once, and the top ten hold around 5.8%. The specimen was PBMCs or T cells enriched from blood (not recorded which). These receptor sequences come from a woman aged 40 to 50 who had recovered from COVID-19. Both conserved end residues are part of each CDR3. A D gene is named only where the DNA matches it firmly. The size entry is marked missing in some rows and otherwise reads once, few, many or a size class.

cdr3_length j_call clone_size v_call d_call cdr3_nt cdr3_aa
12 TRBJ2-3 . TRBV5-1 . TGCGCCAGCAGCCCCGAGGGAGATACGCAGTATTTT CASSPEGDTQYF
17 TRBJ2-5 . TRBV3-1/TRBV3-2 TRBD2 TGTGCCAGCAGCCAAGAAAGGACTAGCGGGGGCCAAGAGACCCAGTACTTC CASSQERTSGGQETQYF
14 TRBJ1-2 . TRBV29-1 . TGCAGCGTTGGGCGAGGCGCGGCTAACTATGGCTACACCTTC CSVGRGAANYGYTF
16 TRBJ1-6 . TRBV25-1 TRBD1 TGTGCCAGCAGTGAAAGCTTCTTGGACAGGGGCTCACCCCTCCACTTT CASSESFLDRGSPLHF
14 TRBJ1-1 . TRBV28 . TGTGCCAGCAACTCAGGGTCCCTCAAGACTGAAGCTTTCTTT CASNSGSLKTEAFF
17 TRBJ1-2 . TRBV24-1 TRBD1 TGTGCCACCAGTGGCGACCCTGGACAGGGCGGAGGTGGGGGCTACACCTTC CATSGDPGQGGGGGYTF
13 TRBJ2-1 . TRBV7-2 . TGTGCCAGCAGCTTAGTAGCGATGGGTGAGCAGTTCTTC CASSLVAMGEQFF
15 TRBJ1-4 . TRBV6-6 . TGTGCCAGCAGTTACGTGGCAGCAACTAATGAAAAACTGTTTTTT CASSYVAATNEKLFF
17 TRBJ1-1 . TRBV18 TRBD1 TGTGCCAGCTCACGCTACGGGGACAGAACCACGAACACTGAAGCTTTCTTT CASSRYGDRTTNTEAFF
15 TRBJ2-2 . TRBV3-1/TRBV3-2 TRBD1 TGTGCCAGCAGCCGACGGACAGGGTCTTCCCGGGAGCTGTTTTTT CASSRRTGSSRELFF
12 TRBJ1-1 . TRBV12-3/TRBV12-4 . TGTGCCAGCAGTTTTTCCGGGGCTGAAGCTTTCTTT CASSFSGAEAFF
16 TRBJ2-7 . TRBV18 TRBD2 TGTGCCAGCTCACGTGGGACAGGGGGGACTAGCGGGAGCTTGTACTTC CASSRGTGGTSGSLYF
14 TRBJ2-3 . TRBV5-1 . TGCGCCAGCAGCTACGGGACTAGCACAGATACGCAGTATTTT CASSYGTSTDTQYF
15 TRBJ1-5 . TRBV4-3 . TGCGCCAGCAGCCAAGATCTCGGGAGAGATCAGCCCCAGCATTTT CASSQDLGRDQPQHF
16 TRBJ2-1 . TRBV3-1/TRBV3-2 . TGTGCCAGCAGCCCGTGGGGGGACTTCTCCTACAATGAGCAGTTCTTC CASSPWGDFSYNEQFF
17 TRBJ2-1 once TRBV19 TRBD2 TGTGCCAGTAGTACGGGCAGCGGGAGAAAATACAACAATGAGCAGTTCTTC CASSTGSGRKYNNEQFF
18 TRBJ2-7 few TRBV28 TRBD2 TGTGCCAGCAGTCCAAGCGGGAGGGGTGCAACTCCGACCTACGAGCAGTACTTC CASSPSGRGATPTYEQYF
15 TRBJ2-1 . TRBV6-2/TRBV6-3 TRBD2 TGTGCCAGCAGTTCTAGCGGGAGGGCATTCGATGAGCAGTTCTTC CASSSSGRAFDEQFF
20 TRBJ2-6 once TRBV2 TRBD2 TGTGCCAGCAGTGAAACCAAAGCGGGAGGGTCCTTATCTGGGGCCAACGTCCTGACTTTC CASSETKAGGSLSGANVLTF
16 TRBJ2-3 once TRBV9 TRBD1 TGTGCCAGCAGCGTAGCGTGGGGACAGGGATGGAATACGCAGTATTTT CASSVAWGQGWNTQYF
15 TRBJ1-5 . TRBV19 TRBD1 TGTGCCAGTAGTAGGGACAGGGGGCTTAATCAGCCCCAGCATTTT CASSRDRGLNQPQHF
14 TRBJ2-3 . TRBV6-2/TRBV6-3 TRBD2 TGTGCCAGCAGTTCTAGCGGGAAAGGAGATACGCAGTATTTT CASSSSGKGDTQYF
13 TRBJ1-3 . TRBV27 . TGTGCCAGCAGAAGGGGCTCTGGAAACACCATATATTTT CASRRGSGNTIYF
18 TRBJ2-3 . TRBV7-2 TRBD2 TGTGCCAGCAGCTTAAGCCTCGCGGGAGGGATGGAGACAGATACGCAGTATTTT CASSLSLAGGMETDTQYF
16 TRBJ2-3 . TRBV7-2 TRBD2 TGTGCCAGCGATCTTGCCGTGGGCGGGAGGGCAGGTACGCAGTATTTT CASDLAVGGRAGTQYF
10 TRBJ1-1 few TRBV24-1 . TGTGCCACCGCCGGCACTGAAGCTTTCTTT CATAGTEAFF
16 TRBJ2-1 . TRBV5-1 TRBD2 TGCGCCAGCAGCGCTTCCGGGCTAGCGGGAGGTAATGAGCAGTTCTTC CASSASGLAGGNEQFF
14 TRBJ2-7 . TRBV5-6 . TGTGCCAGCACCTCGCGGGGGACAGGATACGAGCAGTACTTC CASTSRGTGYEQYF
16 TRBJ1-5 . TRBV7-8 . TGTGCCAGCAGCTTAGTTGCAGTTTATAGCAATCAGCCCCAGCATTTT CASSLVAVYSNQPQHF
13 TRBJ1-2 . TRBV9 . TGTGCCAGCAGCGTCCCGGGCAGGGCTGGCTACACCTTC CASSVPGRAGYTF
13 TRBJ2-7 . TRBV7-9 . TGTGCCAGCAGCTTAGCGCTCGGGAGCGAGCAGTACTTC CASSLALGSEQYF
13 TRBJ1-2 . TRBV5-5 . TGTGCCAGCAGCTTCGGCCAGGGGTATGGCTACACCTTC CASSFGQGYGYTF
15 TRBJ2-1 few TRBV28 TRBD2 TGTGCCAGCAGTTTCGGCGGGAGTAACCACAATGAGCAGTTCTTC CASSFGGSNHNEQFF
14 TRBJ1-5 . TRBV2 . TGTGCCAGCAGTAACGGGGTCTCCAATCAGCCCCAGCATTTT CASSNGVSNQPQHF
15 TRBJ2-7 . TRBV21-1 . TGTGCCAGGATGAGAAATCGAGGGACACCCAACGAGCAGTACTTC CARMRNRGTPNEQYF
15 TRBJ1-6 . TRBV6-5 TRBD1 TGTGCCAGCAGGGAGGGACAGATATATAATTCACCCCTCCACTTT CASREGQIYNSPLHF
15 TRBJ1-1 . TRBV5-1 . TGCGCCAGCAGCTTGGGTCAGAACATGAACACTGAAGCTTTCTTT CASSLGQNMNTEAFF
11 TRBJ1-2 . TRBV6-5 . TGTGCCAGCAGTTATAGGGGTGGCTACACCTTC CASSYRGGYTF
18 TRBJ2-1 . TRBV7-6 TRBD2 TGTGCCAGCAGCTTAGCCGGGGGGGCGGGGAGCTCCTACAATGAGCAGTTCTTC CASSLAGGAGSSYNEQFF
13 TRBJ2-7 . TRBV7-2 TRBD1 TGTGCCAGCAGCCCCGGACAGGGCCACGAGCAGTACTTC CASSPGQGHEQYF
15 TRBJ1-1 . TRBV4-1 . TGCGCCAGCAGCCAAGATATGGCAGGGAGGGGTGAAGCTTTCTTT CASSQDMAGRGEAFF
14 TRBJ1-2 few TRBV7-2 TRBD1 TGTGCCAGCAGCCGTGGACAGGGGGCAAGTGGCTACACCTTC CASSRGQGASGYTF
16 TRBJ2-2 . TRBV5-1 TRBD2 TGCGCCAGCAGCTTGGAGCTAGCGGGAGGGCCCGGGGAGCTGTTTTTT CASSLELAGGPGELFF
15 TRBJ2-7 . TRBV25-1 . TGTGCCAGCAGTGATTCGGACAGAAAAACCTACGAGCAGTACTTC CASSDSDRKTYEQYF
15 TRBJ2-5 . TRBV3-1/TRBV3-2 . TGTGCCAGCAGCCACGCGGGGAGCTCGGGAGAGACCCAGTACTTC CASSHAGSSGETQYF
13 TRBJ1-2 . TRBV7-2 TRBD1 TGTGCCAGCAGCTTTACACAGGGGAGGGGCTACACCTTC CASSFTQGRGYTF
13 TRBJ2-1 . TRBV10-3 TRBD2 TGTGCCATCAGACGGGGGGGCGGGAATGAGCAGTTCTTC CAIRRGGGNEQFF
13 TRBJ2-7 . TRBV11-2 . TGTGCCAGCAGCTTAGATCGGGGGAACGAGCAGTACTTC CASSLDRGNEQYF
15 TRBJ2-3 . TRBV2 TRBD2 TGTGCCAGCAGCCGACTAGCGGGCTCTCCAGATACGCAGTATTTT CASSRLAGSPDTQYF
14 TRBJ2-1 . TRBV2 . TGTGCCAGCACCTCGGTGGGCGGGGACAATGAGCAGTTCTTC CASTSVGGDNEQFF
16 TRBJ1-2 . TRBV6-2/TRBV6-3 TRBD1 TGTGCCAGCAGTTACGGAAGGGGACAGGGGAAGTATGGCTACACCTTC CASSYGRGQGKYGYTF
18 TRBJ2-5 . TRBV25-1 TRBD2 TGTGCCAGCAGCCTCGGGACTAGCGGGAGGCGGGAGCAAGAGACCCAGTACTTC CASSLGTSGRREQETQYF
16 TRBJ2-1 . TRBV7-2 TRBD2 TGTGCCAGCAGCTTATCAGCGGGAGGTTCGAGCAATGAGCAGTTCTTC CASSLSAGGSSNEQFF